This TCR beta chain was recovered during a study of cytomegalovirus exposure and HLA in healthy donors. About the study: A data release that came early held 80 million or so unique TCRs from HLA-typed donors. Study observations and caveats: Sequencing likely caused a cluster of highly shared sequence variants. A few chains tied to CMV proved CMV antigen-specific in vitro. Investigators reported more than 150 TCR beta chains as tied to cytomegalovirus.

With respect to this clone: Its antigen is undetermined.

The CDR3 covers 16 residues. CDR1 and CDR2 (germline): MGHDK, SYGVNS. Trimming removed 5 bases at V and 4 bases at J, with 21 bases between. 13 Jbeta primers and 60 Vbeta primers were used for the PCR. Assay: immunoSEQ multiplex PCR; the TCRdb copy retains only in-frame clones and omits some. The sample holds approximately 210,000 clones, almost 80% seen once. The specimen sequenced was PBMCs. This TCR was recovered from a male donor in good health and CMV-seronegative. This sequence joins TRBV25-1 and TRBJ2-7; possibly TRBD1 for D (5 bases). DNA for the CDR3: TGTGCCAGCAGTCCTGGTCAGGGTAAGATGACTTACGAGCAGTACTTC. It codes for CASSPGQGKMTYEQYF.